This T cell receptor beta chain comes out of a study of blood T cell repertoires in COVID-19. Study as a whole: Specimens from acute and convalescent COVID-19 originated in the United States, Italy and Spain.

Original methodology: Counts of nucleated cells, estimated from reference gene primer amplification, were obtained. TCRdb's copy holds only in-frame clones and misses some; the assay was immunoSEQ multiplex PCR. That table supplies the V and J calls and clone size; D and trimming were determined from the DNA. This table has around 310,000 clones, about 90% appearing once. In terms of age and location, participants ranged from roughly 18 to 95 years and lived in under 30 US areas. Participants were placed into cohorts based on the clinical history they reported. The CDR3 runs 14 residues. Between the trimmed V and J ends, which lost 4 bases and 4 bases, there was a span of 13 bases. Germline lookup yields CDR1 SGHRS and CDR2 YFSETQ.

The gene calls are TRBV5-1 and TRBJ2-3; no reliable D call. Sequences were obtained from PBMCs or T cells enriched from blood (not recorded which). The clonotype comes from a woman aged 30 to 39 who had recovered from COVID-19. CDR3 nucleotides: TGCGCCAGCAGCGACGTCCTAGGAGCAGATACGCAGTATTTT. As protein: CASSDVLGADTQYF.